This passage covers 3 T cell receptor beta chains from one sample sequenced in a study of cytomegalovirus exposure and HLA in healthy donors. The data were produced by immunoSEQ multiplex PCR, yet TCRdb's version contains in-frame clones alone and is incomplete. The sample consists of 90,000 to 100,000 clones, roughly 92% of them appearing once. The sequencing sample was made of PBMCs. The source is a woman younger than 45 in good health and CMV-seropositive.

J is TRBJ1-4 and V is TRBV29-1, with 10 bases fitting TRBD1. CDR3 length equals 14 residues. The V gene end was trimmed by 4 bases and the J gene end by 8 bases; junction bases not matched to a gene: 7. The V gene's germline CDR1 is SQVTM and CDR2 ANQGSEA. CDR3 DNA sequence: TGCAGCGTTGGGGGGGGACAGGGGAGAGAAAAACTGTTTTTT. Translated: CSVGGGQGREKLFF.

The chain recombines TRBV5-1 with TRBJ2-7; possibly TRBD1 for D (5 bases). Germline loops: CDR1 SGHRS, CDR2 YFSETQ. This CDR3 has 13 residues. The V end lost 2 bases, the J end lost 7 bases, and 13 bases lay between the germline ends. The DNA for the CDR3 is TGCGCCAGCAGCTTTCAGGGATTGGGAGAGCAGTACTTC. It specifies CASSFQGLGEQYF.

The rearrangement links TRBV6-6 to TRBJ1-5; a possible D gene is TRBD1 (6 bases). The CDR3 spans 13 residues. V lost 6 bases and J lost 9, with 15 bases in between. Germline lookup yields CDR1 MNHNY and CDR2 SVGAGI (reference sequence). In DNA form, the CDR3 reads TGTGCCAGCAGCCAACCAGGGGACGGGCCCCAGCATTTT. This gives the protein CASSQPGDGPQHF.